This entry lists 19 T cell receptor beta chains sequenced from one sample in a study of cytotoxic CD8 clonotypes in ibrutinib-treated CLL. Generated by immunoSEQ multiplex PCR, the TCRdb table keeps only in-frame clones and is missing some. Of some 93,000 clones listed, 60% to 80% are singletons. Sequences were derived from PBMCs, sampled after 12 months of ibrutinib treatment. The receptors here all came from a human donor with chronic lymphocytic leukemia.

The rearrangement uses TRBV7-2 and TRBJ1-5; no clear D. The V end lost 1 base, the J end lost 3 bases, and 7 bases lay between the germline ends. The germline CDR1 and CDR2 sequences are SGHTA and FQGNSA. This CDR3 has 14 residues. CDR3 in amino acids: CASSLGENNQPQHF. CDR3 nucleotides: TGTGCCAGCAGCTTAGGGGAGAACAATCAGCCCCAGCATTTT.

The CDR3 is CASSPENPNYGYTF. The DNA of the CDR3 is TGTGCCAGCTCACCAGAGAATCCAAACTATGGCTACACCTTC. The chain employs TRBV18 and TRBJ1-2, with D unresolved. The V and J ends lost 2 bases and 2 bases respectively, with 9 bases between them. Germline V gives CDR1 KGHSH, CDR2 LQKENI. The CDR3 is 14 residues long.

Regarding this clone: This likely reflects a read error, since a far larger clone is one base away. The sample contains more than one DNA sequence encoding this CDR3. The chain employs TRBV5-6 and TRBJ1-1; D call uncertain. Germline V CDR1 and CDR2: SGHDT, YYEEEE. V was cut by 0 bases and J by 6 bases, with 3 bases left in between. CDR3 length: 11 amino acids. This chain's CDR3 is CASSLGPEAFF. The CDR3 DNA reads as TGTGCCAGCAGCTTGGGACCTGAAGCTTTCTTT.

The CDR3 DNA reads as TGTGCCAGCAGTTTCGGAAGGGGGAGGGACACTGAAGCTTTCTTT. Protein sequence: CASSFGRGRDTEAFF. V gene TRBV28 combines with J gene TRBJ1-1; D is perhaps TRBD1 (6 bases). This CDR3 region has 15 residues. CDR1 is MDHEN, CDR2 SYDVKM, per germline. Trimming removed 3 bases at V and 3 bases at J, with 14 bases between.

This sequence joins TRBV9 and TRBJ2-1; no clear D. The V end lost 0 bases, the J end lost 6 bases, and 7 bases lay between the germline ends. The CDR3 covers 13 residues. Germline V gene lookup returns CDR1 SGDLS and CDR2 YYNGEE. As DNA, the CDR3 is TGTGCCAGCAGCGTAGGCTCGACCAATGAGCAGTTCTTC. Its protein is CASSVGSTNEQFF.

The rearrangement uses TRBV7-3 and TRBJ2-3; D gene uncertain. From germline, CDR1 is SGHTA and CDR2 FQGTGA. The CDR3 length is 13 residues. V was clipped by 2 bases and J by 6 bases, with 9 bases between them. The CDR3 spells CASSLGLGDTQYF. CDR3 in DNA: TGTGCCAGCAGCTTAGGGTTAGGGGATACGCAGTATTTT.

V is TRBV9 and J is TRBJ2-1; either TRBD1 or TRBD2 may supply D (5 bases each). The CDR3 is 15 amino acids. Trimming took 0 bases from V and 9 from J, leaving 16 bases between them. Per the germline V gene, CDR1 is SGDLS and CDR2 is YYNGEE. The CDR3 DNA reads TGTGCCAGCAGCGTAGGTGGGGGATACCAATCTGAGCAGTTCTTC. Protein sequence: CASSVGGGYQSEQFF.

This rearrangement joins TRBV10-2 to TRBJ1-3; no definite D call. Per germline, CDR1 WSHSY and CDR2 SAAADI. CDR3 length: 13 residues. The V end was cut by 5 bases, the J end by 2 bases, with 7 bases between. The CDR3 DNA sequence: TGCGCCAGCAGTCCCGGGACTGGAAACACCATATATTTT. Translation: CASSPGTGNTIYF.

The chain couples TRBV7-9 to TRBJ2-4; D is perhaps TRBD1 (5 bases). V was shortened by 4 bases and J by 6 bases, with 10 bases between the two germline ends. This CDR3 comprises 13 residues. Germline lookup yields CDR1 SEHNR and CDR2 FQNEAQ (reference sequence). The CDR3 region is CASSSWGRNIQYF. The DNA of the CDR3 is TGTGCCAGCAGCTCTTGGGGCAGAAACATTCAGTACTTC.

This chain links TRBV7-9 with TRBJ1-4; no definite D call. Trimming took 4 bases from V and 7 from J, leaving 7 bases between them. The CDR3 is made up of 12 amino acids. Germline CDR1 and CDR2: SEHNR and FQNEAQ (reference sequence). The DNA for the CDR3 is TGTGCCAGCAGCTCAGAAGGTGAAAAACTGTTTTTT. Its protein is CASSSEGEKLFF.

The chain couples TRBV20-1 to TRBJ1-1; D call uncertain. CDR1 and CDR2 (germline): DFQATT, SNEGSKA (reference sequence). The CDR3 loop spans 11 amino acids. Trimming stripped 0 bases from V and 8 bases from J, with 7 bases between. CDR3 bases: TGCAGTGCTAGAGATGCACCCGAAGCTTTCTTT. Translating gives CSARDAPEAFF.

The chain employs TRBV30 and TRBJ2-1; TRBD1 aligns across 7 bases. The germline CDR1 and CDR2 sequences are GTSNPN and SVGIG (reference sequence). The CDR3 is made up of 15 amino acids. V gave up 2 bases and J gave up 5 bases; unmatched junction bases: 9. CDR3 in amino acids: CAWSPDRVEHNEQFF. As DNA, the CDR3 is TGTGCCTGGAGTCCTGACAGGGTCGAACACAATGAGCAGTTCTTC. Full variable domain (rest looked up from reference TRBV30 and TRBJ2-1): SQTIHQWPATLVQPVGSPLSLECTVEGTSNPNLYWYRQAAGRGLQLLFYSVGIGQISSEVPQNLSASRPQDRQFILSSKKLLLSDSGFYLCAWSPDRVEHNEQFFGPGTRLTVL.

This clone was seen more than once but under ten times. V usage is TRBV19 and J usage is TRBJ2-5, with D hard to call. The CDR3 totals 14 residues. V was trimmed by 1 base and J by 4 bases, leaving 10 bases between them. Germline CDR1 LNHDA, CDR2 SQIVND (reference sequence). CDR3 loop: CASSIAPPPETQYF. The CDR3 bases are TGTGCCAGTAGTATAGCCCCCCCTCCAGAGACCCAGTACTTC.

V is TRBV5-8 and J is TRBJ1-2; D ambiguous. This CDR3 is built from 13 residues. Deletions cut 4 bases from V and 6 bases from J, with 13 bases between. The germline V gene encodes CDR1 SGHTS and CDR2 YDEGEE. CDR3 nucleotides: TGTGCCAGCAGCCGGGTGAGGTCGGATGGCTACACCTTC. It encodes CASSRVRSDGYTF. Together with reference TRBV5-8 and TRBJ1-2, the CDR3 gives the full variable domain: EAGVTQSPTHLIKTRGQQATLRCSPISGHTSVYWYQQALGLGLQFLLWYDEGEERNRGNFPPRFSGRQFPNYSSELNVNALELEDSALYLCASSRVRSDGYTFGSGTRLTVV.

The CDR3 coding sequence is TGTGCCAGCAGCTTTGACAGGGGTTTGGAGACCCAGTACTTC. Translated: CASSFDRGLETQYF. The chain has TRBV7-8 and TRBJ2-5, with 8 bases that match TRBD1. Germline CDR1 is SGHVS and CDR2 is FQNEAQ. This CDR3 region has 14 residues. Trimming at V came to 3 bases and at J to 5 bases, leaving 5 bases not matched to a gene.

V gene TRBV11-2 combines with J gene TRBJ2-4; D gene unclear. Germline-derived CDR1 and CDR2 are SGHAT and FQNNGV. V was trimmed by 3 bases and J by 7 bases, leaving 13 bases between them. The CDR3 covers 14 residues. CDR3 residues: CASSFGLESNIQYF. Written as DNA, the CDR3 is TGTGCCAGCAGCTTCGGCCTAGAGTCGAACATTCAGTACTTC.

The chain recombines TRBV9 with TRBJ2-7, with D possibly matching TRBD2 (6 bases). Trimming took off 3 bases at V and 7 bases at J, with 14 bases between the two ends. The germline V gene has CDR1 SGDLS and CDR2 YYNGEE. This CDR3 spans 13 amino acids. In DNA, the CDR3 is TGTGCCAGCAGCGCCCGGAGGGGAAAAGAGCAGTACTTC. Its translation: CASSARRGKEQYF.

This chain uses TRBV28 with TRBJ1-1; TRBD1 might be the D (5 bases). V was clipped by 7 bases and J by 2 bases, with 20 bases between them. Per the germline V gene, CDR1 is MDHEN and CDR2 is SYDVKM. CDR3 length equals 16 residues. The CDR3 DNA is TGTGCCAGCACCCTAAGGGAACCAGGGTCCAACACTGAAGCTTTCTTT. It codes for CASTLREPGSNTEAFF.

This clone was detected only once. The rearrangement links TRBV5-1 to TRBJ2-5, with D possibly being TRBD1 (6 bases). Trimming left V 0 bases short and J 3 bases short, with 12 bases between. Germline lookup yields CDR1 SGHRS and CDR2 YFSETQ. The CDR3 is 15 residues long. The CDR3 loop is CASSLAQGQKETQYF. CDR3 DNA: TGCGCCAGCAGCTTGGCGCAGGGGCAGAAAGAGACCCAGTACTTC.